A selection of T cell receptor beta chains follows, all from one sample in a study of cytomegalovirus exposure and HLA in healthy donors. Libraries were prepared by immunoSEQ multiplex PCR; TCRdb keeps only in-frame clonotypes and omits some of them. The top ten clones hold 1% to 1.5% of a sample with 100,000 to 150,000 clones, roughly 83% of them seen once. Input material: PBMCs. These receptors all come from a girl aged 2 to 9 in good health and CMV-seronegative. CDR3s include the opening cysteine and the closing phenylalanine or tryptophan. D genes are given only for firm matches. Clone size appears in some rows only: once, few, many, or a class for an expanded clone.

clone size	V gene	J gene	D gene	CDR3 DNA	CDR3 protein
once	TRBV5-1	TRBJ1-2	NA	TGCGCCAGCAGCCTGGTGGGCAATGATCATGGCTACACCTTC	CASSLVGNDHGYTF
NA	TRBV9	TRBJ1-4	TRBD1	TGTGCCAGCAGCGAGGGACAGGATGAAAAACTGTTTTTT	CASSEGQDEKLFF
NA	TRBV2	TRBJ2-1	NA	TGTGCCAGCAGGGGCCTTCCTCACGGGGAGGAGTTTAATGAGCAGTTCTTC	CASRGLPHGEEFNEQFF
NA	TRBV19	TRBJ2-3	NA	TGTGCCAGTAGTATAGTGGGGGCTGCCGATACGCAGTATTTT	CASSIVGAADTQYF
NA	TRBV5-4	TRBJ2-3	NA	TGTGCCAGCAGCGGGAGTGCCCTGTATGGCACAGATACGCAGTATTTT	CASSGSALYGTDTQYF
once	TRBV19	TRBJ2-7	NA	TGTGCCAGTAGTAGATGGCCCAGGACCTACGAGCAGTACTTC	CASSRWPRTYEQYF
NA	TRBV5-8	TRBJ1-2	TRBD1	TGTGCCAGCAGCTCTAGGACAGGGGGGGACTATGGCTACACCTTC	CASSSRTGGDYGYTF
NA	TRBV7-2	TRBJ2-7	NA	TGTGCCAGCAGCCCCACTCCCCGGAGGGAGCAGTACTTC	CASSPTPRREQYF
NA	TRBV7-6	TRBJ2-7	NA	TGTGCCAGCAGCTTTGGAACAGGTACCTACGAGCAGTACTTC	CASSFGTGTYEQYF
NA	TRBV5-4	TRBJ2-7	TRBD2	TGTGCCAGCAGCTTGGCCACGCTAGCGGGGGGCTACGAGCAGTACTTC	CASSLATLAGGYEQYF
NA	TRBV2	TRBJ2-5	NA	TGTGCCAGCGGCAGGGGTGGGGAGACCCAGTACTTC	CASGRGGETQYF
NA	TRBV19	TRBJ1-1	TRBD1	TGTGCCAGTAAGGATACAGGGGTGGACACTGAAGCTTTCTTT	CASKDTGVDTEAFF
NA	TRBV7-3	TRBJ2-3	TRBD2	TGTGCCAGCAGCTTAGCGGGGGGAGATACGCAGTATTTT	CASSLAGGDTQYF
NA	TRBV7-3	TRBJ2-3	TRBD2	TGTGCCAGCAGCCAGAACCAATTAGCGGGAGTGAGGGATACGCAGTATTTT	CASSQNQLAGVRDTQYF
NA	TRBV6-6	TRBJ1-2	NA	TGTGCCAGCAGTCTATCGACAGGAAACTATGGCTACACCTTC	CASSLSTGNYGYTF
NA	TRBV27	TRBJ1-1	NA	TGTGCCAGCAGTTGGGCCAGTACCTCTAACACTGAAGCTTTCTTT	CASSWASTSNTEAFF
NA	TRBV19	TRBJ2-1	NA	TGTGCCAGTGGAACTAGGGAAGCCTACAATGAGCAGTTCTTC	CASGTREAYNEQFF
few	TRBV2	TRBJ1-1	NA	TGTGCCAGCAGTGAACTTGTTGGCGGGAACACTGAAGCTTTCTTT	CASSELVGGNTEAFF
NA	TRBV7-2	TRBJ2-1	TRBD2	TGTGCCAGCAGCCCACGGACTAGCGGCAATGAGCAGTTCTTC	CASSPRTSGNEQFF
NA	TRBV5-1	TRBJ1-3	TRBD1	TGCGCCAGCAGCTTGGGGACAGGAAACTCTGGGGACACCATATATTTT	CASSLGTGNSGDTIYF
NA	TRBV27	TRBJ1-1	NA	TGTGCCAGCAGTTCCAGGAAGGAAGAAAACACTGAAGCTTTCTTT	CASSSRKEENTEAFF
once	TRBV11-1	TRBJ2-1	NA	TGTGCCAGCAGGCAAGATCGGGGGAGCTCCTACAATGAGCAGTTCTTC	CASRQDRGSSYNEQFF
NA	TRBV5-1	TRBJ1-1	TRBD1	TGCGCCAGCAGCTTTAGGACAGGGGCGGCGAACACTGAAGCTTTCTTT	CASSFRTGAANTEAFF
NA	TRBV6-1	TRBJ2-4	NA	TGTGCCAGCAGTGAAAGTGCAGGGGCGGACATTCAGTACTTC	CASSESAGADIQYF
NA	TRBV9	TRBJ1-1	NA	TGTGCCAGCAGCCCTACCGGGAACACTGAAGCTTTCTTT	CASSPTGNTEAFF
once	TRBV28	TRBJ1-2	NA	TGTGCCAGCAGTCTAACCGGGACATACCTCCTAAACTATGGCTACACCTTC	CASSLTGTYLLNYGYTF
NA	TRBV6-5	TRBJ2-1	TRBD1	TGTGCCAGCAGTTACTCGATGGGACAGGGGGCTGGTGAGCAGTTCTTC	CASSYSMGQGAGEQFF
NA	TRBV11-1	TRBJ1-1	NA	TGTGCCAGCAGCCACCGCGTCCCGGGACAAAATGAAGCTTTCTTT	CASSHRVPGQNEAFF
NA	TRBV11-2	TRBJ1-1	NA	TGTGCCAGCACGACAAGAGGCGCGGGGGCGATGAACACTGAAGCTTTCTTT	CASTTRGAGAMNTEAFF
NA	TRBV29-1	TRBJ1-4	TRBD1	TGCAGCGCCAGGACAGGGGGCAATGAAAAACTGTTTTTT	CSARTGGNEKLFF
NA	TRBV7-6	TRBJ1-5	TRBD1	TGTGCCAGCAGCCGTGACAGGGATCAGCCCCAGCATTTT	CASSRDRDQPQHF
few	TRBV4-2	TRBJ1-2	NA	TGTGCCAGCAGCCAAGAAAGGTTCGGGGGCTACACCTTC	CASSQERFGGYTF
NA	TRBV6-5	TRBJ1-1	TRBD1	TGTGCCAGCAGATACGGACAGGCGGAAGCTTTCTTT	CASRYGQAEAFF
NA	TRBV29-1	TRBJ2-3	TRBD2	TGCAGCGTTGAGCTAGCGGGAGGTGTCACAGATACGCAGTATTTT	CSVELAGGVTDTQYF
NA	TRBV30	TRBJ1-1	TRBD1	TGTGCCTGGGTGGGTAACAGGGGTGAAGCTTTCTTT	CAWVGNRGEAFF
NA	TRBV2	TRBJ2-1	TRBD2	TGTGCCAGCAAGGCTAGCGGGGCCTACAATGAGCAGTTCTTC	CASKASGAYNEQFF
once	TRBV5-6	TRBJ2-7	NA	TGTGCCAGCAGCTTTTTTCAGGACTACGAGCAGTACTTC	CASSFFQDYEQYF
NA	TRBV6-1	TRBJ1-2	TRBD1	TGTGCCAGCAGCCCGGGACAGGACTATGGCTACACCTTC	CASSPGQDYGYTF